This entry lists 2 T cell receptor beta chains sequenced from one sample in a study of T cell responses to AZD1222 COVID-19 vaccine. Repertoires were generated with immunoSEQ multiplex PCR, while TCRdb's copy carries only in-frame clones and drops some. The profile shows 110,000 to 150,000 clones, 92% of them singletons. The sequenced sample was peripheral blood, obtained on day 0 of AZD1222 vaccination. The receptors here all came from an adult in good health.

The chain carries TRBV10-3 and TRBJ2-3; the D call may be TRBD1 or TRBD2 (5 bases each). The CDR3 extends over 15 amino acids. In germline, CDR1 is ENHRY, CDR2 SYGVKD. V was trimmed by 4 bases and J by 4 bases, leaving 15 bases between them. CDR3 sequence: CAISAIQGVSDTQYF. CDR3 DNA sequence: TGTGCCATCAGTGCTATCCAGGGAGTGTCAGATACGCAGTATTTT.

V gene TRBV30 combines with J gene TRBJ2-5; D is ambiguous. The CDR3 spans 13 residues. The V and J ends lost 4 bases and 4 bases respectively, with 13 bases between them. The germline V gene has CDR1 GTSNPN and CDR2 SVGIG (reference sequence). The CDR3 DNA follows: TGTGCCTGGACGGTTGGGGTAGGAGAGACCCAGTACTTC. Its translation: CAWTVGVGETQYF. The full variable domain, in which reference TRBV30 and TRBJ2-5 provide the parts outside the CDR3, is SQTIHQWPATLVQPVGSPLSLECTVEGTSNPNLYWYRQAAGRGLQLLFYSVGIGQISSEVPQNLSASRPQDRQFILSSKKLLLSDSGFYLCAWTVGVGETQYFGPGTRLLVL.